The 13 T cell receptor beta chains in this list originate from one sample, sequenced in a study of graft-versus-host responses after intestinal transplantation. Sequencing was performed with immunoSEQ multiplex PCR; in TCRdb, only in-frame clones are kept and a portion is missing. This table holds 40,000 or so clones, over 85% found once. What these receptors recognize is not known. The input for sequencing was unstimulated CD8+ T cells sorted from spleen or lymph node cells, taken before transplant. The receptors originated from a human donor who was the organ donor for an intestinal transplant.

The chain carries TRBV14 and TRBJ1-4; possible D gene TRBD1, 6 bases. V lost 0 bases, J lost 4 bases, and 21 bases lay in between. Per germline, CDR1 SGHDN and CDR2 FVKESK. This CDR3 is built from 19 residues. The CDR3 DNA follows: TGTGCCAGCAGCCAAGAGATTCCCGCTCTCGGGGGCGGTAATGAAAAACTGTTTTTT. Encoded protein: CASSQEIPALGGGNEKLFF.

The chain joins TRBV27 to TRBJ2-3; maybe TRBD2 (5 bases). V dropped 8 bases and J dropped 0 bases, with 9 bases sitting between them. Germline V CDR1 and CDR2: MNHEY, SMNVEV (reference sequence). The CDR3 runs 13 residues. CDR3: CASGLGSTDTQYF. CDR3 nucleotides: TGTGCCAGCGGACTGGGGAGCACAGATACGCAGTATTTT.

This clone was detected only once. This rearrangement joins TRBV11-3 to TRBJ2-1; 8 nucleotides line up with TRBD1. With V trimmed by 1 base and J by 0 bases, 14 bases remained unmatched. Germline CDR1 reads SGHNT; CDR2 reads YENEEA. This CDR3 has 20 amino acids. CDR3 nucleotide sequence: TGTGCCAGCAGCTTAGTCGGGGGTGACAGGGGAGGTGGCTCCTACAATGAGCAGTTCTTC. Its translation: CASSLVGGDRGGGSYNEQFF.

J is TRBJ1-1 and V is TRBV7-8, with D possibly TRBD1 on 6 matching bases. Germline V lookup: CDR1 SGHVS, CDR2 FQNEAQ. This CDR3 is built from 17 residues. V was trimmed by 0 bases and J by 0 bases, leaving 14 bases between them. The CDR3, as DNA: TGTGCCAGCAGCTTAGCGGCAACAGGGAGTATGAACACTGAAGCTTTCTTT. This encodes CASSLAATGSMNTEAFF.

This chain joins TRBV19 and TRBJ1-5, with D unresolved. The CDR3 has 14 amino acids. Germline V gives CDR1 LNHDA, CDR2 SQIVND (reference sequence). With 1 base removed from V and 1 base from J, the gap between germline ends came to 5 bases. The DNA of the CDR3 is TGTGCCAGTAGTATAGTTAAAAGCAATCAGCCCCAGCATTTT. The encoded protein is CASSIVKSNQPQHF.

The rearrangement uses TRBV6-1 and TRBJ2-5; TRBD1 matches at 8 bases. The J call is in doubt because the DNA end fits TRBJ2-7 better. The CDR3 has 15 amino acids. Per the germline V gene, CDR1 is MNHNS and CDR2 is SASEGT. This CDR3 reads CASSDSPGGVYEQYF. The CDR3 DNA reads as TGTGCCAGCAGTGATTCGCCAGGGGGCGTCTACGAGCAGTACTTC.

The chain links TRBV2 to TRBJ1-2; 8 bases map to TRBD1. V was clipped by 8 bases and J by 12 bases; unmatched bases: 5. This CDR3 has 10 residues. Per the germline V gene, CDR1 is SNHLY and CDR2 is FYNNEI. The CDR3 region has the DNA TGTGCCAGCCCCGACAGGGGACACACCTTC. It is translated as CASPDRGHTF.

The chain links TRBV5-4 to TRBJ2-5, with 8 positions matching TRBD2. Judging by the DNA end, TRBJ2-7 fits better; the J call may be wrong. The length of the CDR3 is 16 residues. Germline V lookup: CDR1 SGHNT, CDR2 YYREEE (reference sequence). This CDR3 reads CASSGGGISGAYEQYF. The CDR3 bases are TGTGCCAGCAGCGGAGGTGGGATTAGCGGGGCCTACGAGCAGTACTTC.

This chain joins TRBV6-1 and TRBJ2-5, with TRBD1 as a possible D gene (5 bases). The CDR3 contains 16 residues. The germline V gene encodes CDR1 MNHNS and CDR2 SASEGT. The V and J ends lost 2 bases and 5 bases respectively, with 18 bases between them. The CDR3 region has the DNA TGTGCCAGCAGTGAACAGGGAATCAGTCGTCGGGAGACCCAGTACTTC. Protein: CASSEQGISRRETQYF.

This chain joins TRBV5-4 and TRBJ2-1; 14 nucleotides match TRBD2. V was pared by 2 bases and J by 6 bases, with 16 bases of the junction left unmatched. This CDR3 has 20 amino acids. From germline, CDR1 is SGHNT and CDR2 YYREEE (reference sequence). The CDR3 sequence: CASSFPGLAGDPPRGNEQFF. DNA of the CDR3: TGTGCCAGCAGCTTTCCGGGACTAGCGGGAGACCCACCACGGGGCAATGAGCAGTTCTTC.

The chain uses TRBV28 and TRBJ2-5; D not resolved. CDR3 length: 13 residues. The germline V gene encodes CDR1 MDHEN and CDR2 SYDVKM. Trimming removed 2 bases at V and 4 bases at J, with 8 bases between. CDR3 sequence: CASSLGIVETQYF. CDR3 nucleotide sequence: TGTGCCAGCAGTTTAGGAATCGTAGAGACCCAGTACTTC.

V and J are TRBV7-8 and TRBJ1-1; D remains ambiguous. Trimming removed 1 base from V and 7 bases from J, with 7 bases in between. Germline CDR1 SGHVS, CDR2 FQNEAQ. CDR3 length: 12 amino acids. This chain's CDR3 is CASSLVTDEAFF. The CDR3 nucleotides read TGTGCCAGCAGCTTAGTAACAGATGAAGCTTTCTTT.

CDR3 protein: CASSRKRSGMNTEAFF. DNA of the CDR3: TGTGCCAGCAGCCGTAAGAGAAGCGGGATGAACACTGAAGCTTTCTTT. The chain uses TRBV5-4 and TRBJ1-1; D is uncertain. V was shortened by 4 bases and J by 0 bases, with 16 bases between the two germline ends. Germline lookup yields CDR1 SGHNT and CDR2 YYREEE (reference sequence). CDR3 length: 16 residues.